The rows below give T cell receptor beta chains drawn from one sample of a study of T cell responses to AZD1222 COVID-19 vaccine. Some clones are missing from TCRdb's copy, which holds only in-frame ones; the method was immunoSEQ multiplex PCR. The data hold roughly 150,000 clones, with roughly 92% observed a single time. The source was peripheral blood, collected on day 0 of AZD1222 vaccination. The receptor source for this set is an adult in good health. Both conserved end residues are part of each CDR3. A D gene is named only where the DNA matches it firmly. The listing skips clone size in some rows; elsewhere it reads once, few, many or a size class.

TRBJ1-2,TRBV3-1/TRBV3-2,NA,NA,CASSASLGTRMGYTF,TGTGCCAGCAGCGCTAGCCTTGGAACTCGTATGGGCTACACCTTC
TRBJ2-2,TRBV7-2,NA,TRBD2,CASSLDPGLAGSNTGELFF,TGTGCCAGCAGCTTAGACCCTGGACTAGCGGGTTCGAACACCGGGGAGCTGTTTTTT
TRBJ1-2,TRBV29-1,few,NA,CSVERGAYGYTF,TGCAGCGTTGAAAGGGGGGCCTATGGCTACACCTTC
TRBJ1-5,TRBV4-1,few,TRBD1,CASSPLGTDRQPQHF,TGCGCCAGCAGCCCTCTGGGGACAGATCGGCAGCCCCAGCATTTT
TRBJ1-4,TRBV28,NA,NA,CASSKGEPTNEKLFF,TGTGCCAGCAGTAAGGGGGAACCAACTAATGAAAAACTGTTTTTT
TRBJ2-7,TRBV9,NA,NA,CASSVPYEQYF,TGTGCCAGCAGCGTACCGTACGAGCAGTACTTC
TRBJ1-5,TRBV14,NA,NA,CASSQEDGGEGNQPQHF,TGTGCCAGCAGCCAAGAGGACGGGGGTGAGGGCAATCAGCCCCAGCATTTT
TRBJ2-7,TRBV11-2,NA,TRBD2,CASSLALADTYEQYF,TGTGCCAGCAGCTTAGCACTAGCGGATACCTACGAGCAGTACTTC
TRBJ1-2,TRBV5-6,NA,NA,CASSLFWSRDGYTF,TGTGCCAGCAGCTTGTTTTGGAGCAGGGATGGCTACACCTTC
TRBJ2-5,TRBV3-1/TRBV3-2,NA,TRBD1,CASSLRTGGVRETQYF,TGTGCCAGCAGCCTTAGGACAGGGGGCGTACGAGAGACCCAGTACTTC
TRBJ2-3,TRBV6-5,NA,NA,CASRQGGSDTQYF,TGTGCCAGCCGCCAGGGGGGTTCGGATACGCAGTATTTT
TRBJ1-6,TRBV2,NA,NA,CASSDGDFLNSPLHF,TGTGCCAGCAGTGATGGGGACTTTTTGAATTCACCCCTCCACTTT
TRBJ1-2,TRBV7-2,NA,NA,CASSFRDNYGYTF,TGTGCCAGCAGCTTCCGGGACAACTATGGCTACACCTTC
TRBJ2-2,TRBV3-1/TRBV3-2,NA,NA,CASRQGPGELFF,TGTGCCAGCAGACAGGGTCCCGGGGAGCTGTTTTTT
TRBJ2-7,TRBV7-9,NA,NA,CASTPSGSYEQYF,TGTGCCAGCACCCCCTCCGGCTCCTACGAGCAGTACTTC
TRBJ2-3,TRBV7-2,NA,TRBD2,CASSLGGLAGEDTQYF,TGTGCCAGCAGCTTAGGGGGACTAGCGGGGGAAGATACGCAGTATTTT
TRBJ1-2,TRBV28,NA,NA,CASKTGAYYGYTF,TGTGCCAGCAAGACCGGGGCCTACTATGGCTACACCTTC
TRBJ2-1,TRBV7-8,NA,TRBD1,CASSPRDRKDNEQFF,TGTGCCAGCAGCCCCCGGGACAGGAAGGACAATGAGCAGTTCTTC
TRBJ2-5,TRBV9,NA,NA,CASSPHTGETQYF,TGTGCCAGCAGCCCTCATACCGGAGAGACCCAGTACTTC
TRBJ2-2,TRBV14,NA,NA,CASRRAQASTGELFF,TGTGCCAGCCGGCGGGCCCAGGCCTCCACCGGGGAGCTGTTTTTT
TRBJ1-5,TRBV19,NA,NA,CASSHQGLLGNQPQHF,TGTGCCAGTAGCCATCAAGGCCTCCTGGGGAATCAGCCCCAGCATTTT
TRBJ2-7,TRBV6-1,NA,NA,CASSEATGAGYEQYF,TGTGCCAGCAGTGAAGCAACAGGGGCGGGGTACGAGCAGTACTTC
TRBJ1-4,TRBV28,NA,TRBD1,CASSLSTGAQEKLFF,TGTGCCAGCAGTTTATCGACAGGGGCACAGGAAAAACTGTTTTTT
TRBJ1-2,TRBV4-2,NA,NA,CASSQDNRLTQSTYGYTF,TGTGCCAGCAGCCAAGATAACAGGTTGACTCAGAGTACCTATGGCTACACCTTC
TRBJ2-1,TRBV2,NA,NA,CASSEGVGEQFF,TGTGCCAGCAGTGAGGGGGTCGGGGAGCAGTTCTTC
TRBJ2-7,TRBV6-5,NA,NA,CASGRGARYEQYF,TGTGCCAGCGGCCGGGGGGCTCGATACGAGCAGTACTTC
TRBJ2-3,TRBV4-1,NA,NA,CASSQLERGGFSDTQYF,TGCGCCAGCAGCCAATTGGAGAGGGGAGGTTTTTCAGATACGCAGTATTTT
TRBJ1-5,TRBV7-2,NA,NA,CASSLGGSASYSNQPQHF,TGTGCCAGCAGCCTTGGGGGCAGCGCTTCCTATAGCAATCAGCCCCAGCATTTT
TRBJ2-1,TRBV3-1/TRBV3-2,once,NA,CASSQAFSAYNEQFF,TGTGCCAGCAGCCAAGCCTTTAGCGCCTACAATGAGCAGTTCTTC
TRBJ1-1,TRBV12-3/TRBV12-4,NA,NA,CASIPDGGTEAFF,TGTGCCAGCATTCCGGACGGAGGCACTGAAGCTTTCTTT
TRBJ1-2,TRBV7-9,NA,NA,CASSLAAGGYTF,TGTGCCAGCAGCTTAGCGGCGGGGGGCTACACCTTC
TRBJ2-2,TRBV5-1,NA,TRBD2,CASSFGTSLPGELFF,TGCGCCAGCAGCTTCGGGACTAGTCTTCCCGGGGAGCTGTTTTTT
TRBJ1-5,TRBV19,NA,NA,CASQDSPSGNQPQHF,TGTGCCAGTCAGGACAGCCCATCGGGCAATCAGCCCCAGCATTTT
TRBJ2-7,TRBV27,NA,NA,CASSLGLGGLVNYEQYF,TGTGCCAGCAGTTTGGGACTGGGGGGCCTCGTAAATTACGAGCAGTACTTC
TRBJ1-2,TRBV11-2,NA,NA,CASRKVREGNYGYTF,TGTGCCAGCAGAAAAGTCCGGGAGGGGAACTATGGCTACACCTTC
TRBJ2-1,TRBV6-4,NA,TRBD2,CASSVLAENNEQFF,TGTGCCAGCAGTGTACTAGCGGAAAACAATGAGCAGTTCTTC
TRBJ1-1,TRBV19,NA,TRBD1,CASSGTVNTEAFF,TGTGCCAGTTCAGGGACAGTGAACACTGAAGCTTTCTTT
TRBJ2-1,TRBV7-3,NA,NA,CASSQMGFDNEQFF,TGTGCCAGCAGCCAGATGGGTTTCGACAATGAGCAGTTCTTC
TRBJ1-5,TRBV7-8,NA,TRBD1,CASSFTGGDQPQHF,TGTGCCAGCAGCTTTACAGGGGGCGATCAGCCCCAGCATTTT
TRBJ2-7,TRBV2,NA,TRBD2,CASRLAGGPYEQYF,TGTGCCAGCAGACTAGCGGGAGGGCCATACGAGCAGTACTTC
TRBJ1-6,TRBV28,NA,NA,CASSPMTGGDSPLHF,TGTGCCAGCAGTCCGATGACAGGTGGCGATTCACCCCTCCACTTT
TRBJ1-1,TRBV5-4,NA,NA,CASSLGGGAEGTEAFF,TGTGCCAGCAGCTTGGGCGGGGGGGCGGAGGGAACTGAAGCTTTCTTT
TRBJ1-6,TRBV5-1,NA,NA,CASSSRVANSPLHF,TGCGCCAGCAGCTCGAGGGTTGCCAATTCACCCCTCCACTTT